The clone carrying this T cell receptor beta chain showed up just once. The data are from a study of blood T cell repertoires in COVID-19. Overall study context: Researchers got acute and convalescent COVID-19 samples from the United States, Italy and Spain.

CDR3 length: 13 residues. Germline V lookup: CDR1 SGHVS, CDR2 FQNEAQ. Trimming took 6 bases from V and 6 from J; bases not matched to a gene: 7. Participants had their cohort set by participant-reported clinical history. The data were produced by immunoSEQ multiplex PCR, yet TCRdb's version contains in-frame clones alone and is incomplete. The sample lists some 400,000 clones, more than 70% seen once, with 1.3% in the top ten. The receptor was isolated from a man aged 25 to 40 who had recovered from COVID-19. V gene TRBV7-8 combines with J gene TRBJ1-2; 7 nucleotides agree with TRBD1. The sequenced material came from PBMCs or T cells enriched from blood (not recorded which). CDR3 protein: CASSHPGQNGYTF. In nucleotides, the CDR3 is TGTGCCAGCAGTCATCCGGGACAGAATGGCTACACCTTC.